The rows below give T cell receptor beta chains drawn from one sample of a study of post-analysis software for immune sequencing data. TCRdb reprocessed the PCR reads via MiXCR and lists one record per CDR3 protein. The sample records about 430,000 distinct CDR3 sequences, approximately 38% being singletons. The sample was blood. All receptors derive from a girl aged 2 to 10 with multiple sclerosis. Both conserved end residues are trimmed from each CDR3. D genes are given only for firm matches.

j_call d_call v_call cdr3_aa
TRBJ2-7 TRBD2 TRBV20-1 SATRTSGSYEQY
TRBJ1-2 TRBD1 TRBV29-1 SVWWETGVRGYT
TRBJ2-3 - TRBV12-3/TRBV12-4 ASSLPGPDTQY
- - TRBV12-3/TRBV12-4 AISLGRGDEQY
TRBJ2-1 TRBD1 TRBV10-3 AISESLSGTGGNEQF
TRBJ2-3 - TRBV3-1 ASSQLAGRGSTDTQY
TRBJ1-1 - TRBV29-1 SVEGVGRTEAF
TRBJ1-1 - TRBV4-1 ASSQGGLRSEAF
TRBJ1-2 TRBD1 TRBV18 ASSPHRGDGYT
TRBJ2-7 TRBD2 TRBV20-1 SASGLAGLDPYEQY
TRBJ2-7 - TRBV5-1 ASSFLATTYNEQY
TRBJ1-4 TRBD1 TRBV4-3 ASSTWTGSGKLF
TRBJ2-7 TRBD1 TRBV4-1 ASRRGQGVEYEQY
TRBJ1-1 TRBD1 TRBV3-1 ASSQAGGHTEAF
TRBJ2-1 - TRBV7-8 ASSLFGATSSYNEQF
TRBJ2-1 TRBD2 TRBV3-1 ASSHPTGTSVGKVYNEQF
TRBJ2-7 - TRBV7-2 ASSLEVGVVYEQY
TRBJ2-3 - TRBV20-1 SATQADSTDTQY
TRBJ2-7 - TRBV28 ASSPDSFLPYGQY
TRBJ2-1 TRBD2 TRBV4-1 ASSQIDRGLAVYNEQF
TRBJ1-5 - TRBV7-2 ASSLSWVNQPQH
TRBJ1-2 - TRBV7-9 ASSLALDLGDYGYT
- - TRBV28 ASSISAGFLEQY
TRBJ1-2 - TRBV11-2 ASSLGAHYGYT
TRBJ1-2 - TRBV20-1 SATQGNYGYT
- - TRBV4-1 ASSHKGLGLVYEQY
TRBJ2-7 - TRBV5-1 ASSLPTPTYEQY
TRBJ2-1 TRBD2 TRBV29-1 SVRLAPSSYNEQF
TRBJ1-2 - TRBV4-1 ASSQDPRSSRYGYT
TRBJ1-5 - TRBV5-1 ASSLAAGVNQPQH
TRBJ2-7 TRBD1 TRBV24-1 ATSGQGDEQY
TRBJ2-1 - TRBV28 ASREQGGMKQF
TRBJ2-7 - TRBV28 ASRTPGRGFKSEQY
TRBJ1-3 - TRBV4-3 ASSQRLSGNTIY
TRBJ2-1 TRBD2 TRBV20-1 SAKELVIAGDWESYNEQF
TRBJ2-3 - TRBV7-3 ASSSEATSTDTQY
TRBJ1-1 TRBD1 TRBV27 ASRGGETGAGGTEAF
TRBJ2-1 TRBD2 TRBV2 ASVLAGGPHEQF
TRBJ1-5 - TRBV6-2/TRBV6-3 ASSYEDQPQH
TRBJ2-7 TRBD2 TRBV7-9 ASSLPYRASGASYEQY
- - TRBV29-1 SASASKGNEQY
- TRBD1 TRBV7-9 ASSPDTTRDRSYEQY
TRBJ1-4 - TRBV6-5 ASSYSPGREKLF
TRBJ2-3 - TRBV28 ASSIGSSPSTDTQY
TRBJ2-7 TRBD2 TRBV27 ASSLGGGIYEQY
TRBJ1-5 - TRBV20-1 SARGGEENQPQH
TRBJ1-6 TRBD1 TRBV11-2 ASSLAGTDPNSPLH
TRBJ2-4 TRBD2 TRBV18 ASSPGTSGAREQY
- TRBD1 TRBV7-8 ASSLLNRGQQLYEQY
TRBJ2-1 - TRBV20-1 SARGVGQQF
TRBJ1-4 - TRBV7-6 ASSFMGGDEKLF
TRBJ2-5 - TRBV28 ASSFRTASPKTQY
TRBJ2-3 - TRBV29-1 SVASRATDTQY
TRBJ2-1 - TRBV27 DGCNEQF